Sequencing of this T cell receptor beta chain was carried out in a study of T cell responses to AZD1222 COVID-19 vaccine. Overall study context: Second-dose groups at about 4 or about 12 weeks were pooled.

Study observations and caveats: CD4 TCRs linked to vaccination spanned spike, dominating at 160-218 and 743-854. White British ancestry dominated among donors, who included more females, and clonal diversity was possibly underestimated. Spike-specific TCR depth and breadth grew after two AZD1222 doses.

The CDR3 consists of 16 residues. CDR1 is MGHRA, CDR2 YSYEKL, per germline. V gave up 0 bases and J gave up 11 bases; unmatched junction bases: 7. With regard to this clone: Its antigen is undetermined.

This table comes from immunoSEQ multiplex PCR, and its TCRdb copy is limited to in-frame clones, with some not included. This sample has over 120,000 clones, with more than 90% found just once. The TCR comes from an adult in good health. The gene calls are TRBV4-1 and TRBJ1-4, with 12 bases fitting TRBD1. The sequencing used peripheral blood, collected on day 0 of AZD1222 vaccination. CDR3 nucleotide sequence: TGCGCCAGCAGCCAAGAATGGGGACAGGGGGCGCAGAAACTGTTTTTT. Residues: CASSQEWGQGAQKLFF.